This TCR beta chain was identified during a study of tumor-infiltrating lymphocytes in localized non-small cell lung cancer. Whole-study context: Resected tumor was paired with non-adjacent uninvolved lung from the same patient. Study outcomes and limitations: TCR sequencing covered a subset of patients with enough tissue.

Germline V gives CDR1 LNHNV, CDR2 YYDKDF (reference sequence). Trimming took 0 bases from V and 6 from J, leaving 4 bases between them. There are 12 residues in the CDR3. Sequencing was performed with immunoSEQ multiplex PCR; in TCRdb, only in-frame clones are kept and a portion is missing. Of over 12,000 clones listed, around 82% are singletons. For this clone: No antigen is known for it.

The sequenced sample consisted of lung tumor tissue. The chain recombines TRBV15 with TRBJ2-3; D uncertain. The TCR was taken from a human donor with non-small cell lung cancer. Here the CDR3 reads CATSRDTDTQYF. DNA of the CDR3: TGTGCCACCAGCAGAGATACCGATACGCAGTATTTT.